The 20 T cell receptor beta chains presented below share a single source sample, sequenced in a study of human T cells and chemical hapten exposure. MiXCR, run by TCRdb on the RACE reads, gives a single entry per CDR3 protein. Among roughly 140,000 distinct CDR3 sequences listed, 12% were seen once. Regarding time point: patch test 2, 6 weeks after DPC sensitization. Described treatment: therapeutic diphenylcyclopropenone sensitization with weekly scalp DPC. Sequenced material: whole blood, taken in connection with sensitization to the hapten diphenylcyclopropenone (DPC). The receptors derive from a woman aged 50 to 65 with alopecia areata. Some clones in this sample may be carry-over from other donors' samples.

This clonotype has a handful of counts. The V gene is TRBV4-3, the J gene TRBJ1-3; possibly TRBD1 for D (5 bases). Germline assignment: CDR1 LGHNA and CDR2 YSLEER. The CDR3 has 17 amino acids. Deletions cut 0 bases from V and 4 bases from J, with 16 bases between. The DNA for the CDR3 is TGCGCCAGCAGCCAAGATCCCACCGCGGGGGTCGGAAACACCATATATTTT. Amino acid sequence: CASSQDPTAGVGNTIYF.

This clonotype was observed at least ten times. DNA of the CDR3: TGCAGCGCCGTCCGGGGGGCGGGCTCGAACACCGGGGAGCTGTTTTTT. This codes for CSAVRGAGSNTGELFF. The J gene is TRBJ2-2, the V gene TRBV29-1; D is perhaps TRBD2 (7 bases). This CDR3 has 16 residues. Germline V gene sequence: CDR1 SQVTM, CDR2 ANQGSEA. V gave up 7 bases and J gave up 0 bases, with 18 bases separating them.

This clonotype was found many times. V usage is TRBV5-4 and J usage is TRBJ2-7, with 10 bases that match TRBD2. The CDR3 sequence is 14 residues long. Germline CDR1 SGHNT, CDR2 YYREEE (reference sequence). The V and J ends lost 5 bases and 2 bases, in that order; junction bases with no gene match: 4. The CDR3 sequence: CASRPAGGPYEQYF. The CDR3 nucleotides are TGTGCCAGCAGGCCAGCGGGAGGGCCCTACGAGCAGTACTTC. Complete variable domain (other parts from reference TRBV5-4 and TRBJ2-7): ETGVTQSPTHLIKTRGQQVTLRCSSQSGHNTVSWYQQALGQGPQFIFQYYREEENGRGNFPPRFSGLQFPNYSSELNVNALELDDSALYLCASRPAGGPYEQYFGPGTRLTVT.

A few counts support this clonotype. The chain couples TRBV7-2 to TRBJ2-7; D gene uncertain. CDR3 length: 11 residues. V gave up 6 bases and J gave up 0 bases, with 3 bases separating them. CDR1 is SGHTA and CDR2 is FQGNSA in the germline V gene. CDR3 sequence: CASSDSYEQYF. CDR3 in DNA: TGTGCCAGCAGTGACTCCTACGAGCAGTACTTC.

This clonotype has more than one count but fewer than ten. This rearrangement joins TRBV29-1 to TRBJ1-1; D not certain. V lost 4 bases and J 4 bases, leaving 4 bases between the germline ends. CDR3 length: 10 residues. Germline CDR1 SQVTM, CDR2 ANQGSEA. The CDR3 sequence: CSVGSTEAFF. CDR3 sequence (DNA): TGCAGCGTTGGCAGCACTGAAGCTTTCTTT.

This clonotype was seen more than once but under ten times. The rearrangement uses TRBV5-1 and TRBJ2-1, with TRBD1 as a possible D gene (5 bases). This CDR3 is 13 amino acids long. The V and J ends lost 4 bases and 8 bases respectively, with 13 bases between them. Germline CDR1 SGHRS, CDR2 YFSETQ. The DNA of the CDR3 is TGCGCCAGCAGCACCCCCAGGGCGGATGAGCAGTTCTTC. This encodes CASSTPRADEQFF.

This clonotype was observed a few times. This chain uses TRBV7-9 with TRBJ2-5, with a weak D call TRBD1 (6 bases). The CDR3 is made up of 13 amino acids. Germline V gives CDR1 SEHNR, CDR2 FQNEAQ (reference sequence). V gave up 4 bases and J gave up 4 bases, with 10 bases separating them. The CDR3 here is CASSWTAGETQYF. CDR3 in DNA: TGTGCCAGCAGCTGGACAGCCGGAGAGACCCAGTACTTC.

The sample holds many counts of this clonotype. This chain's CDR3 is CASSQVWKGPDNEQFF. CDR3 in DNA: TGTGCCAGCAGCCAAGTGTGGAAGGGTCCGGACAATGAGCAGTTCTTC. The V gene is TRBV3-1, the J gene TRBJ2-1; no definite D call. V lost 1 base and J lost 5, with 15 bases in between. Per the germline V gene, CDR1 is LGHDT and CDR2 is YNNKEL (reference sequence). This CDR3 is built from 16 residues.

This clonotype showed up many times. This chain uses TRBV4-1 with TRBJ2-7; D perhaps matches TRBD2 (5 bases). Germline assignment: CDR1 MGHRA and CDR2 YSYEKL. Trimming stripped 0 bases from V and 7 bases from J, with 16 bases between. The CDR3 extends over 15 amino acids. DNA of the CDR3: TGCGCCAGCAGCCAAGATAATAGGACTGCCTTAGAGCAGTACTTC. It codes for CASSQDNRTALEQYF.

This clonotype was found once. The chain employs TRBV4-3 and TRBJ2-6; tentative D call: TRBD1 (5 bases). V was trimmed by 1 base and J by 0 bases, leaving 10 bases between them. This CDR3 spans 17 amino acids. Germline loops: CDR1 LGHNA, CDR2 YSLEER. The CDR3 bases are TGCGCCAGCAGCCAAGTCAGGGCCTACTCTGGGGCCAACGTCCTGACTTTC. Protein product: CASSQVRAYSGANVLTF.

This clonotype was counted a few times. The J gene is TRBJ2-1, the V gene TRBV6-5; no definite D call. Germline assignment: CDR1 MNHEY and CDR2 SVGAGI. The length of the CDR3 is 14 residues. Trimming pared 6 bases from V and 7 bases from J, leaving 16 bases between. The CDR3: CASRALPAWNEQFF. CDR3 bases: TGTGCCAGCAGGGCGCTTCCTGCATGGAATGAGCAGTTCTTC.

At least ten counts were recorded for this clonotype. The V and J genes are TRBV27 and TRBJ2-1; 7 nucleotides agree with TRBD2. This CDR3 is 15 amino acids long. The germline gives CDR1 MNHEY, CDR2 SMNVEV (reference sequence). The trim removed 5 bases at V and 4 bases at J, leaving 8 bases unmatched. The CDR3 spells CASSPLAGDYNEQFF. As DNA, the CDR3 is TGTGCCAGCAGTCCCCTGGCGGGAGATTACAATGAGCAGTTCTTC.

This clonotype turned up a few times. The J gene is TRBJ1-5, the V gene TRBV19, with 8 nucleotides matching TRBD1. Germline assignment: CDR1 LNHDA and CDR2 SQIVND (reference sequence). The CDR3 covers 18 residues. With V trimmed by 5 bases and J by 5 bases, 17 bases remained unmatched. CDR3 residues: CASSPILGSGTGYQPQHF. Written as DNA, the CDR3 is TGTGCCAGTAGTCCGATATTGGGGTCTGGGACAGGTTATCAGCCCCAGCATTTT.

Written as DNA, the CDR3 is TGTGCCAGCAGCCTTAATGGAGATACGCAGTATTTT. Amino acid sequence: CASSLNGDTQYF. This chain joins TRBV11-2 and TRBJ2-3; no clear D. This CDR3 is built from 12 residues. Trimming left V 5 bases short and J 5 bases short, with 8 bases between. CDR1 is SGHAT and CDR2 is FQNNGV in the germline V gene.

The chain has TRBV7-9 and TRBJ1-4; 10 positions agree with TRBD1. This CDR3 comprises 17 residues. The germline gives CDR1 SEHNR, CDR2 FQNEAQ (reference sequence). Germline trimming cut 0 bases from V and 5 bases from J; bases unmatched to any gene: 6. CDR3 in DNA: TGTGCCAGCAGCTTAGCTACCGGGACAGGGGCAAATGAAAAACTGTTTTTT. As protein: CASSLATGTGANEKLFF.

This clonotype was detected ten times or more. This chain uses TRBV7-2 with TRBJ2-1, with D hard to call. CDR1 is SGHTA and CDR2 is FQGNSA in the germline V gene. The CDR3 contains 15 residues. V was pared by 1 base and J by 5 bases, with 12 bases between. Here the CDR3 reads CASSLVRAADNEQFF. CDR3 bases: TGTGCCAGCAGCTTAGTAAGGGCCGCTGACAATGAGCAGTTCTTC.

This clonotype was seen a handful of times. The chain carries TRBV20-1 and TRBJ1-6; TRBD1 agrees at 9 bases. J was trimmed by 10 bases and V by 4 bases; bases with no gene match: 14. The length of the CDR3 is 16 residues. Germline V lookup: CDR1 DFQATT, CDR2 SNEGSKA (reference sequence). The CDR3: CSAKAPGTGRRSPLHF. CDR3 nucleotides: TGCAGTGCTAAGGCCCCCGGGACAGGGAGGCGATCACCCCTCCACTTT.

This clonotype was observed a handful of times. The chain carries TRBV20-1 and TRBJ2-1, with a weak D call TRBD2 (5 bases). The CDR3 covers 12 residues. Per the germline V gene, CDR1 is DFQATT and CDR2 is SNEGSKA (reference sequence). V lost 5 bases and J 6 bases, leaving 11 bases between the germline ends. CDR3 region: CSAARTVNEQFF. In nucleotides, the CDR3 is TGCAGTGCTGCGCGGACTGTCAATGAGCAGTTCTTC.

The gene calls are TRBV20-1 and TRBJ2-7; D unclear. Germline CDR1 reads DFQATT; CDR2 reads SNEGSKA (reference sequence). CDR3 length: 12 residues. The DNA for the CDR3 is TGCAGCGGTCCAGGTCCTACCTACGAGCAGTACTTC. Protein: CSGPGPTYEQYF.

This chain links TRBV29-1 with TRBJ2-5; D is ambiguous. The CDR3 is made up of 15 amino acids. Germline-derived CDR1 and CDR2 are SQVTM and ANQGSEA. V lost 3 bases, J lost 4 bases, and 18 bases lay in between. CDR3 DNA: TGCAGCGTTGATGACTCCGGGCCGCTAGGAGAGACCCAGTACTTC. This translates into CSVDDSGPLGETQYF. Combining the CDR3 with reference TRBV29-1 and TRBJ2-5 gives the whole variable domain SAVISQKPSRDICQRGTSLTIQCQVDSQVTMMFWYRQQPGQSLTLIATANQGSEATYESGFVIDKFPISRPNLTFSTLTVSNMSPEDSSIYLCSVDDSGPLGETQYFGPGTRLLVL.